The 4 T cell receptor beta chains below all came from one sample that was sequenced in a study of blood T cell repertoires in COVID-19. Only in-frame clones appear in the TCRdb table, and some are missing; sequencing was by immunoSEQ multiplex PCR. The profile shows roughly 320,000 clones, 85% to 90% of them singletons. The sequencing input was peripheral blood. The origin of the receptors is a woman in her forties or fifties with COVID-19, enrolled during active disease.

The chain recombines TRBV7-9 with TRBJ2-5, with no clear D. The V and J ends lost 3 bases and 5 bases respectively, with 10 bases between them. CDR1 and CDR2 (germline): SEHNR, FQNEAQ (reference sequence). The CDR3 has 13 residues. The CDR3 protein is CASSFGNFETQYF. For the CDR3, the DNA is TGTGCCAGCAGCTTCGGTAATTTTGAGACCCAGTACTTC.

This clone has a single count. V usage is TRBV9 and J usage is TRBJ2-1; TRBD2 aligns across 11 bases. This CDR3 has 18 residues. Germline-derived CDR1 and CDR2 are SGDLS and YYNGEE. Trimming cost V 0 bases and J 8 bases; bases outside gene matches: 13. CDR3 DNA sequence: TGTGCCAGCAGCGTAGGCGAACTAGCGGGAGAATTTTTCGATGAGCAGTTCTTC. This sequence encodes CASSVGELAGEFFDEQFF.

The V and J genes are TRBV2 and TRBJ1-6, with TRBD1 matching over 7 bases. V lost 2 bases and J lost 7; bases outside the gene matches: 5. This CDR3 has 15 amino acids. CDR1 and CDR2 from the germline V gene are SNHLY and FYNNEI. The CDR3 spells CASSEHLQGNSPLHF. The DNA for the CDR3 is TGTGCCAGCAGTGAACATCTACAGGGGAATTCACCCCTCCACTTT.

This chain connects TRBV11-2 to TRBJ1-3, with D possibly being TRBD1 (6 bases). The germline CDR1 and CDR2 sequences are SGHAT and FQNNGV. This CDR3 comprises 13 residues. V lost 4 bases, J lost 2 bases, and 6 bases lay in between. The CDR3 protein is CASSYRAGNTIYF. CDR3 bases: TGTGCCAGCAGCTACAGGGCTGGAAACACCATATATTTT.